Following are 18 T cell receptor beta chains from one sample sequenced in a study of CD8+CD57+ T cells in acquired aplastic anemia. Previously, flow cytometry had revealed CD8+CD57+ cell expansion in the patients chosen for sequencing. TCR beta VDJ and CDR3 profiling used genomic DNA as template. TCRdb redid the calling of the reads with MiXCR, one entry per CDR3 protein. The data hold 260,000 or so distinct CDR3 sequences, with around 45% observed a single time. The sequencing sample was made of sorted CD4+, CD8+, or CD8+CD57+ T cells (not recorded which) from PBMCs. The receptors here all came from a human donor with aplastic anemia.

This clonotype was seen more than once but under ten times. CDR3 nucleotides: TGTGCCATCAGGGGGAGGGGACCCACAGATACGCAGTATTTT. Its protein product is CAIRGRGPTDTQYF. The chain recombines TRBV10-3 with TRBJ2-3; 7 bases match TRBD2. The CDR3 consists of 14 residues. Per the germline V gene, CDR1 is ENHRY and CDR2 is SYGVKD. The V segment lost 6 bases and the J segment 2 bases; nucleotides outside the gene matches: 5.

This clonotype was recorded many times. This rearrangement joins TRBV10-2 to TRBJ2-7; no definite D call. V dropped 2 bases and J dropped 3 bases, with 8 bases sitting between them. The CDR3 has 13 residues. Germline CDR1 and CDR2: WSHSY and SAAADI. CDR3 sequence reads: CASSEEGYYEQYF. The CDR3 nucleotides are TGCGCCAGCAGTGAGGAAGGATACTACGAGCAGTACTTC.

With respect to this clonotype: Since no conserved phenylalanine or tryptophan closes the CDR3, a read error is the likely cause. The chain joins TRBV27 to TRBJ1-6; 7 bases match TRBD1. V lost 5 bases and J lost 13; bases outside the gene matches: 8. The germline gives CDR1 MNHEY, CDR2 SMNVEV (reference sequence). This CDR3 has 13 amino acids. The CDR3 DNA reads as TGTGCCAGCAGTATCGGGACAGATATCCCCCTCCACCTT. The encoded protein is CASSIGTDIPLHL.

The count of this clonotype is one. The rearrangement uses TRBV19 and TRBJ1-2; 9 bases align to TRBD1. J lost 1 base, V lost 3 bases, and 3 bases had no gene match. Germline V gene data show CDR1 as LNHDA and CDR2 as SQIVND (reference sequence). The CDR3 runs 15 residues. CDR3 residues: CASSIGTGSNYGYTF. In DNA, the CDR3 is TGTGCCAGTAGTATCGGGACAGGGAGTAACTATGGCTACACCTTC.

The CDR3 loop reads CSASTRGGNGYTF. DNA for the CDR3: TGCAGTGCTAGTACTAGGGGGGGCAATGGCTACACCTTC. This rearrangement joins TRBV20-1 to TRBJ1-2, with D perhaps matching TRBD1 (6 bases). V was clipped by 3 bases and J by 6 bases, with 14 bases between them. Per the germline V gene, CDR1 is DFQATT and CDR2 is SNEGSKA (reference sequence). CDR3 size: 13 residues.

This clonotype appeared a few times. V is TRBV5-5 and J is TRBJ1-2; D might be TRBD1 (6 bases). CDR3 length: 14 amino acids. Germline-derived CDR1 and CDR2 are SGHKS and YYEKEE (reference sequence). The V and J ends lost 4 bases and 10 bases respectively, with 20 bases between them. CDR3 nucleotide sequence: TGTGCCAGCAGCCCACCTTTTACAGGACAGAACTACACCTTC. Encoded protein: CASSPPFTGQNYTF. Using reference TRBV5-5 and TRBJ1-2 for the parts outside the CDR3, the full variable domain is DAGVTQSPTHLIKTRGQQVTLRCSPISGHKSVSWYQQVLGQGPQFIFQYYEKEERGRGNFPDRFSARQFPNYSSELNVNALLLGDSALYLCASSPPFTGQNYTFGSGTRLTVV.

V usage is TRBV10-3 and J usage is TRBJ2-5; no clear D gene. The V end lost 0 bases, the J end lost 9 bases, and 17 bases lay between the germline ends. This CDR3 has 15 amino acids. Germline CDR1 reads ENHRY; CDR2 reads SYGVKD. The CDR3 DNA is TGTGCCATCAGTGAGTCCGGCACGGTTAATCAGCCCCAGTACTTC. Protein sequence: CAISESGTVNQPQYF.

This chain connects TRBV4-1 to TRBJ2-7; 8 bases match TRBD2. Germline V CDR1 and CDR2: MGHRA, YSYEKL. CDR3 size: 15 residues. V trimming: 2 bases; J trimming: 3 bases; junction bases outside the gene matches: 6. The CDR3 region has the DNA TGCGCCAGCAGCCAATCACTAGCGGTTCTCTACGAGCAGTACTTC. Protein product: CASSQSLAVLYEQYF.

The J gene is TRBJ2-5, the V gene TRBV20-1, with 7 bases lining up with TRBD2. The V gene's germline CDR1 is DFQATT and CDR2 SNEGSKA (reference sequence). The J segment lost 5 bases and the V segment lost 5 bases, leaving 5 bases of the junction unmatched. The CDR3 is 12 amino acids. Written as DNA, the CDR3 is TGCAGTGCTGGGGGGGAGTCGGAGACCCAGTACTTC. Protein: CSAGGESETQYF.

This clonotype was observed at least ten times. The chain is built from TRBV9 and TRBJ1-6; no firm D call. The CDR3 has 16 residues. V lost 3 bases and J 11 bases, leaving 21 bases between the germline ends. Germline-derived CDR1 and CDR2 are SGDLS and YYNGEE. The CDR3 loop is CASSAREDPRGPPLHF. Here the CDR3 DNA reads TGTGCCAGCAGCGCCCGAGAGGACCCACGCGGTCCACCCCTCCACTTT.

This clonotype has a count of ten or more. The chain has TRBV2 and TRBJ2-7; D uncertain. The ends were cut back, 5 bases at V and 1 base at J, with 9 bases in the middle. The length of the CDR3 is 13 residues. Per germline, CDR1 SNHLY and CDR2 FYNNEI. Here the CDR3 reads CASSPGPSYEQYF. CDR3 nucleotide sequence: TGTGCCAGCAGTCCCGGACCATCCTACGAGCAGTACTTC.

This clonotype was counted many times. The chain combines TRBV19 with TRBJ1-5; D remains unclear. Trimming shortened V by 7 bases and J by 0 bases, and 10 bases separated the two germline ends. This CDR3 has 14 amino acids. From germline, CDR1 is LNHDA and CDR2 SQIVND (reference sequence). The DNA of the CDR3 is TGTGCCAGTAAGGCACCTTATAGCAATCAGCCCCAGCATTTT. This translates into CASKAPYSNQPQHF.

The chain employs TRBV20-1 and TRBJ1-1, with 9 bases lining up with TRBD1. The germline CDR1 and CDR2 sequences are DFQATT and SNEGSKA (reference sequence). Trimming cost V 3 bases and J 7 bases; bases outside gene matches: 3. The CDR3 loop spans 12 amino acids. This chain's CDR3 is CSASRGQGEAFF. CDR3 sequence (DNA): TGCAGTGCTAGCAGGGGACAGGGTGAAGCTTTCTTT.

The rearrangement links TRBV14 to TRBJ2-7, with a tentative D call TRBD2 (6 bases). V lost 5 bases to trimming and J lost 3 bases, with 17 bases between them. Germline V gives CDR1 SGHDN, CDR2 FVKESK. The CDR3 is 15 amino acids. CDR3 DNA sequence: TGTGCCAGCAGCTTAGCGGTGCAGGGCTACTACGAGCAGTACTTC. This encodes CASSLAVQGYYEQYF.

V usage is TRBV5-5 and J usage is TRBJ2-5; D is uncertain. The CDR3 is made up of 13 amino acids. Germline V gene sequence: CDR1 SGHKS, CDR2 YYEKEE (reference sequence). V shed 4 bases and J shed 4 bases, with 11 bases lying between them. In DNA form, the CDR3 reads TGTGCCAGCAGCCGCGACCAGTTAGAGACCCAGTACTTC. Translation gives CASSRDQLETQYF. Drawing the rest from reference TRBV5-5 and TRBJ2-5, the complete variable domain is DAGVTQSPTHLIKTRGQQVTLRCSPISGHKSVSWYQQVLGQGPQFIFQYYEKEERGRGNFPDRFSARQFPNYSSELNVNALLLGDSALYLCASSRDQLETQYFGPGTRLLVL.

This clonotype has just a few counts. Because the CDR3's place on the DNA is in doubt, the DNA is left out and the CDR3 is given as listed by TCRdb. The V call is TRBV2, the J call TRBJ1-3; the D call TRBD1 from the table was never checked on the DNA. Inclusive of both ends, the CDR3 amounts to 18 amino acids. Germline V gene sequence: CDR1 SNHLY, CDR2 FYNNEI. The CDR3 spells CASSGTREAFFGQGTICF.

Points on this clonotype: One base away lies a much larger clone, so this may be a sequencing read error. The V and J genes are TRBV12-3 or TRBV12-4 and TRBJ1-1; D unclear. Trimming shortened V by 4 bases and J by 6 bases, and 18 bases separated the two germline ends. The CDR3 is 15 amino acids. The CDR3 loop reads CASSSLLRPPAEAFF. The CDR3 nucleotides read TGTGCCAGCAGTTCCCTCCTAAGGCCCCCCGCTGAAGCTTTCTTT.

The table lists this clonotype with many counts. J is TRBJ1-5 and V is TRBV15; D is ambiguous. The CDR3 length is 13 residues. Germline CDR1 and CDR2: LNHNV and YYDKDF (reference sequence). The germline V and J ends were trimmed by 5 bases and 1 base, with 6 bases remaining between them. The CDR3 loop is CATSDESNQPQHF. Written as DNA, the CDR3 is TGTGCCACCAGCGATGAAAGCAATCAGCCCCAGCATTTT. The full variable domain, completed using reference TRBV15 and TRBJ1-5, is DAMVIQNPRYQVTQFGKPVTLSCSQTLNHNVMYWYQQKSSQAPKLLFHYYDKDFNNEADTPDNFQSRRPNTSFCFLDIRSPGLGDTAMYLCATSDESNQPQHFGDGTRLSIL.